These T cell receptor beta chains were read from a single sample in a study of post-analysis software for immune sequencing data. TCRdb reprocessed the PCR reads with MiXCR, giving one entry per CDR3 protein. The table records roughly 670,000 distinct CDR3 sequences, about 60% of them present only once. Input material: blood. These receptors were obtained from a girl aged 2-10 years with multiple sclerosis. CDR3s include the opening cysteine and the closing phenylalanine or tryptophan.

v_gene: TRBV10-3; j_gene: TRBJ2-7; CDR3aa: CAISEFPSRVDYEQYF
v_gene: TRBV28; j_gene: TRBJ1-5; CDR3aa: CASSFFRTDSNQPQHF
v_gene: TRBV5-4; j_gene: TRBJ2-3; CDR3aa: CASSLNLAGADTQYF
v_gene: TRBV29-1; j_gene: TRBJ1-1; CDR3aa: CSVEKSGRGAFF
v_gene: TRBV29-1; j_gene: TRBJ2-7; CDR3aa: CSVEAPGTGETYEQYF
v_gene: TRBV5-1; j_gene: TRBJ2-5; CDR3aa: CASSLGRLQETQYF
v_gene: TRBV11-2; j_gene: TRBJ2-1; CDR3aa: CASSLVVWSSRGPSGTRLYNEQFF
v_gene: TRBV9; j_gene: TRBJ1-6; CDR3aa: CASSIRQGPSVPLHF
v_gene: TRBV29-1; j_gene: .; CDR3aa: CSATSGRGETQYF
v_gene: TRBV27; j_gene: TRBJ2-2; CDR3aa: CASSLWPQGTGELFF
v_gene: TRBV7-6; j_gene: TRBJ2-1; CDR3aa: CASSLAQAVSYNEQFF
v_gene: TRBV7-7; j_gene: TRBJ2-3; CDR3aa: CASSFKRPPGTDTQYF
v_gene: TRBV12-3/TRBV12-4; j_gene: TRBJ1-1; CDR3aa: CASSFHTEAFF
v_gene: TRBV18; j_gene: TRBJ2-7; CDR3aa: CASTPSPETSGSRSYEQYF
v_gene: TRBV7-2; j_gene: TRBJ1-1; CDR3aa: CASSLVGQGYTEAFF
v_gene: TRBV20-1; j_gene: TRBJ1-5; CDR3aa: CSAGTGTGGGPQHF
v_gene: TRBV6-2/TRBV6-3; j_gene: TRBJ2-6; CDR3aa: CASRRQGKTSGANVLTF
v_gene: TRBV11-2; j_gene: TRBJ2-5; CDR3aa: CASSLAFGAPENQYF
v_gene: TRBV4-3; j_gene: TRBJ1-6; CDR3aa: CASSQGQGNSSPLHF
v_gene: TRBV20-1; j_gene: TRBJ2-1; CDR3aa: CSARVPVDGRVNEQFF
v_gene: TRBV20-1; j_gene: TRBJ2-3; CDR3aa: CSARSDRGPGDTQYF
v_gene: TRBV10-3; j_gene: TRBJ2-7; CDR3aa: CAISVTRDRGRDEQYF
v_gene: TRBV21-1; j_gene: TRBJ2-7; CDR3aa: CASPAAPASYEQYF
v_gene: TRBV29-1; j_gene: TRBJ2-1; CDR3aa: CSADGTSYNEQFF
v_gene: TRBV20-1; j_gene: TRBJ1-2; CDR3aa: CSASQGLYGYTF
v_gene: TRBV12-3/TRBV12-4; j_gene: TRBJ1-5; CDR3aa: CASSLGDISHQPQHF
v_gene: TRBV5-1; j_gene: TRBJ2-3; CDR3aa: CASSLGLGSSTDTQYF
v_gene: TRBV15; j_gene: TRBJ2-7; CDR3aa: CATSRDEGTYEQYF
v_gene: TRBV5-1; j_gene: TRBJ1-2; CDR3aa: CASSGGQGASGYTF
v_gene: TRBV27; j_gene: TRBJ1-2; CDR3aa: CASSFIGFRGELNYGYTF
v_gene: TRBV20-1; j_gene: TRBJ2-2; CDR3aa: CSARQGGADTGELFF
v_gene: TRBV29-1; j_gene: TRBJ2-1; CDR3aa: CSVGQDLARGTYNEQFF
v_gene: TRBV9; j_gene: .; CDR3aa: CASSAGGGEETQYF
v_gene: TRBV19; j_gene: TRBJ2-3; CDR3aa: CASSTGGYSTDTQYF
v_gene: TRBV12-3/TRBV12-4; j_gene: TRBJ2-3; CDR3aa: CASSPGLAGWSTDTQYF
v_gene: TRBV30; j_gene: TRBJ2-5; CDR3aa: CVWSVMGETQYF